The 29 T cell receptor beta chains listed next were all sequenced from one sample in a study of breast tumors, draining lymph nodes, adjacent tissues listed by TCRdb under 2016. The axillary draining lymph nodes of breast cancer patients were the source of the lymph node samples. Receptor amplification or capture employed multiplex PCR. Sequencing was carried out with an Illumina HiSeq 2000. Starting from the raw public reads, TCRdb applied fastp trimming at Q25, assembled clones with MiXCR and retained in-frame beta chains. Rows are combined by CDR3 protein, so each entry shows the most common genes and DNA. The sample table records fewer than 150,000 distinct CDR3 sequences; around 21% of these occur just once. The top ten clones comprise 2.2% of the sample. Sample: axillary lymph node tissue. These receptors were obtained from a female donor with breast cancer. Some clones in this sample may be carry-over from other donors' samples.

This clonotype showed up many times. V and J are TRBV30 and TRBJ2-1; tentatively, D is TRBD2 (6 bases). The CDR3 is 14 residues long. Germline lookup yields CDR1 GTSNPN and CDR2 SVGIG (reference sequence). Trimming pared 8 bases from V and 0 bases from J, leaving 14 bases between. For the CDR3, the DNA is TGTGCCGGCATAGCGGAAAGCTCCTACAATGAGCAGTTCTTC. It encodes CAGIAESSYNEQFF.

This clonotype was counted many times. The chain joins TRBV20-1 to TRBJ2-1; D is possibly TRBD2 (6 bases). CDR3 length equals 13 residues. V was trimmed by 5 bases and J by 5 bases, leaving 13 bases between them. Per germline, CDR1 DFQATT and CDR2 SNEGSKA (reference sequence). This CDR3 is CSAPRDSHNEQFF. The DNA of the CDR3 is TGCAGTGCTCCTAGGGACTCTCACAATGAGCAGTTCTTC.

This clonotype was observed at least ten times. The rearrangement uses TRBV28 and TRBJ1-4; 8 bases are a match to TRBD1. V lost 5 bases and J lost 6; bases outside the gene matches: 5. This CDR3 spans 14 amino acids. From germline, CDR1 is MDHEN and CDR2 SYDVKM. In DNA form, the CDR3 reads TGTGCCAGCAGTCTACTACAGGGGGATGAAAAACTGTTTTTT. Amino acids: CASSLLQGDEKLFF.

On this clonotype itself: A much larger clone lies a single base off, so this may be a read error. This chain links TRBV13 with TRBJ2-7; tentatively, D is TRBD1 (5 bases). The germline V gene has CDR1 PRHDT and CDR2 FYEKMQ (reference sequence). This CDR3 is built from 15 residues. V lost 3 bases and J 2 bases, leaving 14 bases between the germline ends. The chain's CDR3 is CASSLGYQGTYEQYF. The CDR3 coding sequence is TGTGCCAGCAGCTTGGGATACCAGGGCACCTACGAGCAGTACTTC.

This clonotype was counted a single time. This could be a read error, since a much larger clone is one nucleotide away. The chain uses TRBV20-1 and TRBJ2-2, with TRBD2 identical over 10 bases. From germline, CDR1 is DFQATT and CDR2 SNEGSKA (reference sequence). The CDR3 consists of 16 residues. V was pared by 5 bases and J by 5 bases, with 11 bases of the junction left unmatched. Here the CDR3 reads CSAYGASGSKTGELFF. CDR3 sequence (DNA): TGCAGTGCTTACGGGGCTAGCGGGAGTAAAACCGGGGAGCTGTTTTTT.

This clonotype was seen at least ten times. The V call is TRBV5-1, the J call TRBJ2-7; D gene uncertain. Germline V CDR1 and CDR2: SGHRS, YFSETQ. The CDR3 spans 12 residues. With 0 bases removed from V and 2 bases from J, the gap between germline ends came to 3 bases. The CDR3 here is CASSLDTYEQYF. The CDR3 coding sequence is TGCGCCAGCAGCTTGGATACCTACGAGCAGTACTTC. The variable domain in full, with the rest retrieved from reference TRBV5-1 and TRBJ2-7, is KAGVTQTPRYLIKTRGQQVTLSCSPISGHRSVSWYQQTPGQGLQFLFEYFSETQRNKGNFPGRFSGRQFSNSRSEMNVSTLELGDSALYLCASSLDTYEQYFGPGTRLTVT.

The chain is built from TRBV20-1 and TRBJ2-7; the match to TRBD1 covers 9 bases. Germline V gene sequence: CDR1 DFQATT, CDR2 SNEGSKA (reference sequence). The J segment lost 2 bases and the V segment lost 0 bases, leaving 5 bases of the junction unmatched. The CDR3 runs 15 residues. CDR3 coding DNA: TGCAGTGCTAGAGATGCCCGACAGGGGGCCTACGAGCAGTACTTC. This gives the protein CSARDARQGAYEQYF.

As for this clonotype: A much bigger clone sits one base away, suggesting this may be a read error. The chain has TRBV6-5 and TRBJ2-3; 8 nucleotides line up with TRBD2. Germline CDR1 reads MNHEY; CDR2 reads SVGAGI. Losses at the gene ends were 5 bases for V and 8 bases for J; bases not matched to a gene: 12. This CDR3 spans 15 amino acids. CDR3 sequence: CASSESTSGSLTQYF. In nucleotides, the CDR3 is TGTGCCAGCAGTGAGTCAACCAGCGGGAGTCTTACGCAGTATTTT.

This clonotype was observed at least ten times. The V gene is TRBV2, the J gene TRBJ1-5, with a weak D call TRBD1 (6 bases). The germline V gene encodes CDR1 SNHLY and CDR2 FYNNEI. The CDR3 sequence is 15 residues long. Trimming pared 6 bases from V and 0 bases from J, leaving 12 bases between. CDR3 sequence: CASSAETGSNQPQHF. CDR3 DNA sequence: TGTGCCAGCAGCGCCGAGACAGGTAGCAATCAGCCCCAGCATTTT.

This clonotype was seen repeatedly, ten times or more. Here the CDR3 reads CSALAGDRGGEQYF. In nucleotides, the CDR3 is TGCAGTGCACTAGCGGGGGACCGGGGGGGGGAGCAGTACTTC. The V call is TRBV20-1, the J call TRBJ2-7; 11 bases align to TRBD2. This CDR3 is built from 14 residues. The V gene end was trimmed by 6 bases and the J gene end by 7 bases; junction bases not matched to a gene: 11. Germline CDR1 and CDR2: DFQATT and SNEGSKA (reference sequence).

This clonotype occurred many times. The genes are TRBV6-6 and TRBJ2-3, with TRBD2 matching 10 bases. V dropped 4 bases and J dropped 0; count of bases not matched to a gene: 16. The CDR3 extends over 20 amino acids. In germline, CDR1 is MNHNY, CDR2 SVGAGI (reference sequence). CDR3 nucleotides: TGTGCCAGCAGTTTCCCTCAGTTAGCGGGAGGTACATCTAGCACAGATACGCAGTATTTT. This gives the protein CASSFPQLAGGTSSTDTQYF.

This clonotype was seen at least ten times. The chain links TRBV6-5 to TRBJ2-7; 11 bases match TRBD1. Losses at the gene ends were 5 bases for V and 1 base for J; bases not matched to a gene: 1. The CDR3 consists of 14 residues. Germline-derived CDR1 and CDR2 are MNHEY and SVGAGI. This CDR3 is CASSGTGGSYEQYF. CDR3 in DNA: TGTGCCAGCAGTGGGACAGGGGGATCCTACGAGCAGTACTTC.

This chain joins TRBV7-3 and TRBJ2-7, with D perhaps assigned TRBD1 or TRBD2 (5 bases each). The V end lost 7 bases, the J end lost 5 bases, and 21 bases lay between the germline ends. Per germline, CDR1 SGHTA and CDR2 FQGTGA. This CDR3 contains 15 residues. Written as DNA, the CDR3 is TGTGCCAGCAACGAACGGGGTTCTGGGGCCAACGAGCAGTACTTC. This gives the protein CASNERGSGANEQYF.

This clonotype was counted ten times or more. The chain links TRBV5-1 to TRBJ2-5; 12 bases map to TRBD2. The CDR3 covers 17 residues. Germline values: CDR1 SGHRS, CDR2 YFSETQ. Trimming cost V 0 bases and J 1 base; bases outside gene matches: 4. CDR3 nucleotide sequence: TGCGCCAGCAGCTTGGGTACTAGCGGGAGGACCCAAGAGACCCAGTACTTC. Residues: CASSLGTSGRTQETQYF.

This clonotype has at least ten counts. This sequence joins TRBV29-1 and TRBJ2-1; 11 bases agree with TRBD2. Looked up from germline, CDR1 is SQVTM and CDR2 is ANQGSEA. The CDR3 sequence is 12 residues long. J was trimmed by 10 bases and V by 8 bases; bases with no gene match: 7. CDR3 sequence: CSCSGGGREQFF. The DNA of the CDR3 is TGCAGCTGTAGCGGGGGGGGTAGGGAGCAGTTCTTC.

The table lists this clonotype with many counts. This chain uses TRBV20-1 with TRBJ2-7; TRBD2 aligns across 10 bases. Germline values: CDR1 DFQATT, CDR2 SNEGSKA (reference sequence). This CDR3 is 13 amino acids long. Trimming removed 4 bases from V and 2 bases from J; junction bases left unmatched: 2. Here the CDR3 reads CSANGLAAYEQYF. The CDR3 region has the DNA TGCAGTGCTAATGGACTAGCGGCCTACGAGCAGTACTTC.

In the case of this clonotype: A clone one base away is much larger, so this may be a read error. The V call is TRBV6-5, the J call TRBJ1-2; D is perhaps TRBD1 (5 bases). Germline CDR1 is MNHEY and CDR2 is SVGAGI. CDR3 length equals 15 residues. V lost 2 bases and J lost 7, with 17 bases in between. The CDR3 is CASSYGGGNSCGYTF. In DNA, the CDR3 is TGTGCCAGCAGTTACGGGGGGGGGAACTCCTGTGGCTACACCTTC.

In the case of this clonotype: A much larger clonotype is one base distant, so this may be a read error. The chain is built from TRBV12-3 or TRBV12-4 and TRBJ1-2; no clear D. V lost 11 bases and J lost 6, with 10 bases in between. The CDR3 sequence is 10 residues long. The CDR3 loop reads CAGKGHGYTF. As DNA, the CDR3 is TGTGCCGGCAAAGGGCATGGCTACACCTTC.

A few counts support this clonotype. This chain joins TRBV10-3 and TRBJ1-4, with 7 nucleotides matching TRBD1. The CDR3 extends over 13 amino acids. The ends lost 5 bases at V and 8 bases at J; junction bases unmatched: 5. In germline, CDR1 is ENHRY, CDR2 SYGVKD. This CDR3 reads CAISRDSREKLFF. Written as DNA, the CDR3 is TGTGCCATCAGTCGGGACAGTAGAGAAAAACTGTTTTTT.

This clonotype showed up just a few times. J is TRBJ1-3 and V is TRBV27; perhaps TRBD1 as D (6 bases). The germline V and J ends were trimmed by 6 bases and 2 bases, with 17 bases remaining between them. The germline CDR1 and CDR2 sequences are MNHEY and SMNVEV (reference sequence). This CDR3 region has 16 residues. This CDR3 is CASSPMLRGTGNTIYF. The CDR3 DNA reads as TGTGCCAGCAGCCCGATGCTCAGGGGTACTGGAAACACCATATATTTT.

This clonotype was seen more than once but under ten times. The chain combines TRBV3-1 with TRBJ1-2; 10 positions agree with TRBD1. V lost 4 bases to trimming and J lost 2 bases; unmatched junction nucleotides: 4. Germline values: CDR1 LGHDT, CDR2 YNNKEL (reference sequence). The CDR3 is made up of 15 amino acids. The CDR3 DNA follows: TGTGCCAGCAGCCGGGACAGGGGAGCGAACTATGGCTACACCTTC. It encodes CASSRDRGANYGYTF.

As for this clonotype: Possible read error: a much larger clone is one base away. The J gene is TRBJ1-2, the V gene TRBV6-1; D is unresolved. The CDR3 runs to 12 residues. The germline V gene encodes CDR1 MNHNS and CDR2 SASEGT. The chain's CDR3 is CASSEGHYGYIF. CDR3 sequence (DNA): TGTGCCAGCAGTGAAGGACACTATGGCTACATCTTC.

This clonotype has ten or more counts. The genes are TRBV20-1 and TRBJ1-2; TRBD1 matches at 9 bases. The length of the CDR3 is 16 residues. Germline CDR1 reads DFQATT; CDR2 reads SNEGSKA (reference sequence). J was trimmed by 4 bases and V by 2 bases; bases with no gene match: 11. DNA for the CDR3: TGCAGTGCTAGATTGGGAAACAGGGGGCTAATCTATGGCTACACCTTC. This translates into CSARLGNRGLIYGYTF.

This clonotype has ten or more counts. This chain links TRBV5-1 with TRBJ1-2; no reliable D call. CDR1 and CDR2 from the germline V gene are SGHRS and YFSETQ. The CDR3 consists of 15 residues. The V and J ends lost 0 bases and 5 bases respectively, with 14 bases between them. CDR3 region: CASSLDGVEAYGYTF. CDR3 nucleotide sequence: TGCGCCAGCAGCTTGGATGGGGTAGAGGCTTATGGCTACACCTTC.

This clonotype showed up many times. V gene TRBV5-1 combines with J gene TRBJ2-7; 8 bases map to TRBD2. V shed 5 bases, J shed 4 bases, and the junction held 11 bases outside the gene matches. The germline CDR1 and CDR2 sequences are SGHRS and YFSETQ. This CDR3 has 15 amino acids. The CDR3 loop is CASRPRVAGIYEQYF. In nucleotides, the CDR3 is TGCGCCAGCAGACCCCGGGTAGCGGGAATTTACGAGCAGTACTTC.

A few counts support this clonotype. The chain couples TRBV12-3 or TRBV12-4 to TRBJ2-6, with D perhaps matching TRBD2 (6 bases). The germline V and J ends were trimmed by 8 bases and 1 base, with 12 bases remaining between them. This CDR3 spans 15 amino acids. The CDR3 DNA is TGTGCCAGCGGGGTTGGGGGGTCTGGGGCCAACGTCCTGACTTTC. Protein product: CASGVGGSGANVLTF.

In its sample, this clonotype was seen many times. The chain combines TRBV19 with TRBJ1-5; the D is unclear. Deletions cut 9 bases from V and 7 bases from J, with 19 bases between. The V gene's germline CDR1 is LNHDA and CDR2 SQIVND (reference sequence). This CDR3 has 14 residues. CDR3 sequence (DNA): TGTGCCAGCACCTCTGAGGGAGGGAGGCAGCCCCAGCATTTT. It codes for CASTSEGGRQPQHF.

This clonotype showed up many times. Sequence at one end of the junction differs from germline and may be a read error. The V gene is TRBV5-6, the J gene TRBJ2-5; 8 bases match TRBD2. Germline V CDR1 and CDR2: SGHDT, YYEEEE. The CDR3 is 12 amino acids. CDR3 sequence reads: CASSLVGSGGAF. The CDR3 region has the DNA TGTGCCAGCAGCTTGGTGGGGAGCGGGGGAGCCTTC.

In this sample, this clonotype turned up many times. The CDR3, as DNA: TGTGCCAGCAGCTTCGACGGACGGTCTGGAAACACCATATATTTT. Amino acids: CASSFDGRSGNTIYF. The V call is TRBV11-3, the J call TRBJ1-3; D gene unclear. Trimming removed 3 bases at V and 1 base at J, with 10 bases between. Germline CDR1 reads SGHNT; CDR2 reads YENEEA. The CDR3 contains 15 residues.